The clone carrying this T cell receptor (beta chain) was observed once. Profiling relied on immunoSEQ multiplex PCR, and the TCRdb table lists in-frame clones only, not all of them. The profile covers over 60,000 clones, with approximately 81% appearing a single time and roughly 4% taken by the ten largest. This record comes from a study of OX40 agonist ivuxolimab in advanced cancers. Germline V gene sequence: CDR1 SGHRS, CDR2 YFSETQ. CDR3 length: 16 residues. The J segment lost 1 base and the V segment lost 4 bases, leaving 3 bases of the junction unmatched. The clonotype was recovered from an adult with an advanced solid tumor such as melanoma, head and neck, liver or kidney cancer. The specimen comprised CD4+ or CD8+ T cells sorted from blood, sampled in a trial of the OX40 agonist ivuxolimab. The rearrangement uses TRBV5-1 and TRBJ2-1; TRBD2 aligns across 12 bases. The CDR3 here is CASSNGLAGSYNEQFF. Written as DNA, the CDR3 is TGCGCCAGCAGCAACGGACTAGCGGGGTCCTACAATGAGCAGTTCTTC.